This T cell receptor beta chain originates from a study of blood T cells in healthy people across ages. It was with a sample-barcoded 5' primer and a J-beta primer mix that a second PCR of roughly 7 to 12 cycles was run. From the 5' RACE reads, TCRdb called clonotypes with MiXCR, one entry per CDR3 protein. This sample has approximately 1,100,000 distinct CDR3 sequences, with 45% found just once. This CDR3 comprises 13 residues. What was sequenced was blood. This chain uses TRBV12-3 or TRBV12-4 with TRBJ2-4; D remains unclear. Judging by the DNA end, TRBJ2-7 fits better; the J call may be wrong. This TCR derives from a woman aged 60 to 75 in good health. The CDR3 sequence: CAIRLGSSYEQYF. Written as DNA, the CDR3 is TGTGCTATCAGGCTAGGATCCTCCTACGAGCAGTACTTC.